This T cell receptor (beta chain) originates from a study of cytotoxic CD8 clonotypes in ibrutinib-treated CLL. Assay used: immunoSEQ multiplex PCR; TCRdb lists only in-frame clones, some missing. Among 50,000 to 70,000 clones listed, roughly 54% were seen once. The germline V gene encodes CDR1 KGHSH and CDR2 LQKENI. The CDR3 is 16 residues long. Trimming pared 0 bases from V and 5 bases from J, leaving 14 bases between. The origin of this receptor is a human donor with chronic lymphocytic leukemia. The sequences come from PBMCs, collected at disease progression, from a patient treated with ibrutinib. The rearrangement links TRBV18 to TRBJ2-1, with D unresolved. CDR3 in DNA: TGTGCCAGCTCACCACCGGGGATATCCCCCCACAATGAGCAGTTCTTC. This translates into CASSPPGISPHNEQFF.